The present TCR beta chain was sequenced within a study of PD-1 blockade in classical Hodgkin lymphoma. Concerning this clone itself: Its antigen is not identified.

Assay: immunoSEQ multiplex PCR; the TCRdb copy retains only in-frame clones and omits some. The top ten hold about 5.7% of the sample, which has about 4,100 clones, over 70% seen once. Points from the study as a whole: What drove the repertoire differences, possibly disease activity or prior therapy, has not been defined.

V gave up 0 bases and J gave up 0 bases, with 11 bases separating them. The CDR3 covers 16 residues. Germline V gives CDR1 SGHRS, CDR2 YFSETQ. Each patient relapsed following autologous stem cell transplantation, and prior brentuximab vedotin exposure differed. Using magnetic negative selection, the CD4+ T cells were separated out of thawed PBMCs. When best responses were assessed, they were complete response, partial response or progressive disease. The sequencing here drew on CD4+ T cells from blood, taken at baseline. The receptor was derived from a human donor with classical Hodgkin lymphoma. The chain uses TRBV5-1 and TRBJ2-3, with a possible D match to TRBD1 (6 bases). The CDR3 DNA reads TGCGCCAGCAGCTTGGGGGGGCTAACTAGCACAGATACGCAGTATTTT. It specifies CASSLGGLTSTDTQYF.